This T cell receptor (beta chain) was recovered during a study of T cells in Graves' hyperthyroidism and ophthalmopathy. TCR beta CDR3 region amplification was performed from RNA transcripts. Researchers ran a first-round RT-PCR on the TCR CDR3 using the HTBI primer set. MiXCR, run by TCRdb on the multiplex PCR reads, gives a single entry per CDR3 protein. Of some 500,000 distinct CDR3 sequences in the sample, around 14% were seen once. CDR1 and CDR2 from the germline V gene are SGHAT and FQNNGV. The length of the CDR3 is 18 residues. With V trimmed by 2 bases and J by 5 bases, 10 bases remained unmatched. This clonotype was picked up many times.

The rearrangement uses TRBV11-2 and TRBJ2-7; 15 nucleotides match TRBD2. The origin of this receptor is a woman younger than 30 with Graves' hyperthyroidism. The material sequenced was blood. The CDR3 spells CASSLNGLGTSGRHEQYF. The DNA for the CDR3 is TGTGCCAGCAGCTTAAATGGCCTCGGGACTAGCGGGAGGCACGAGCAGTACTTC.